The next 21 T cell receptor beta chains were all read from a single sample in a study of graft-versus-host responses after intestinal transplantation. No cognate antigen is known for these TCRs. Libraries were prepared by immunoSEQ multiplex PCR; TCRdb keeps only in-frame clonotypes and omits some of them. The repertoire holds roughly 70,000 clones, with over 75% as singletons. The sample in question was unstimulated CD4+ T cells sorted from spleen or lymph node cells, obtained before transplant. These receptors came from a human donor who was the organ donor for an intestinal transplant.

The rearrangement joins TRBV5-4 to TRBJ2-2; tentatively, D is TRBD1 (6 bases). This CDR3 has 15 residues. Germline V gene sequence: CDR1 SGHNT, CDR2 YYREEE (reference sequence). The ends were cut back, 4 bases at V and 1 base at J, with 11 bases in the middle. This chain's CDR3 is CASSPRTVNTGELFF. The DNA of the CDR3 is TGTGCCAGCAGCCCGAGGACAGTGAACACCGGGGAGCTGTTTTTT.

The CDR3 protein is CASSPLAGGKETQYF. CDR3 coding DNA: TGCGCCAGCAGCCCTCTAGCGGGGGGGAAAGAGACCCAGTACTTC. V and J are TRBV5-1 and TRBJ2-5; 12 bases map to TRBD2. The CDR3 length is 15 residues. V gave up 4 bases and J gave up 3 bases; unmatched junction bases: 4. Per germline, CDR1 SGHRS and CDR2 YFSETQ.

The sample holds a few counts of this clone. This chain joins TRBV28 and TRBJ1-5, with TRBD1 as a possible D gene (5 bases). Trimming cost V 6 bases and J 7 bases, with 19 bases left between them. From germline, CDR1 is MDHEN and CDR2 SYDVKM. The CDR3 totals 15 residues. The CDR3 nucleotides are TGTGCCAGCAGCCCGGGGGGGAGGGAGAGGCAGCCCCAGCATTTT. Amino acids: CASSPGGRERQPQHF.

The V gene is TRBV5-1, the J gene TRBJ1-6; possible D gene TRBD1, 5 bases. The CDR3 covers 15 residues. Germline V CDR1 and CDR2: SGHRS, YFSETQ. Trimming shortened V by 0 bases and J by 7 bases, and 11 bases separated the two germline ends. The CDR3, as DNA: TGCGCCAGCAGCTTGGGTGGGGCTTGGAATTCACCCCTCCACTTT. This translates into CASSLGGAWNSPLHF.

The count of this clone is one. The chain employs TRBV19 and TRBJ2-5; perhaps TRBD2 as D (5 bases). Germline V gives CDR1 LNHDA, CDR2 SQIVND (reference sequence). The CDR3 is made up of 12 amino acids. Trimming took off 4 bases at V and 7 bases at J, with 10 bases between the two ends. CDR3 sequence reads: CASSTSRGTQYF. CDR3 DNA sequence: TGTGCCAGTAGTACCTCACGGGGGACCCAGTACTTC.

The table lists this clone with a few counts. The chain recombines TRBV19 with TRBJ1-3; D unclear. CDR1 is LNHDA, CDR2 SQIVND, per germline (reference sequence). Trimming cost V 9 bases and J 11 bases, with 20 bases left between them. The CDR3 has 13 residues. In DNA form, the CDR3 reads TGTGCCAGCACCGACGGGAGCCCCGCGGCCATATATTTT. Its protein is CASTDGSPAAIYF.

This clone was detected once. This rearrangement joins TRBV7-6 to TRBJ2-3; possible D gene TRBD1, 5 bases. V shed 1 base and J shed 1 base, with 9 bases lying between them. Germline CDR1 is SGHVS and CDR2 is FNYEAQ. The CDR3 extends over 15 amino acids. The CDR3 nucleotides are TGTGCCAGCAGCTTAGAATCACAGGGCACAGATACGCAGTATTTT. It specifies CASSLESQGTDTQYF. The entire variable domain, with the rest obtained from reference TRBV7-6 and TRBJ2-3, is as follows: GAGVSQSPRYKVTKRGQDVALRCDPISGHVSLYWYRQALGQGPEFLTYFNYEAQQDKSGLPNDRFSAERPEGSISTLTIQRTEQRDSAMYRCASSLESQGTDTQYFGPGTRLTVL.

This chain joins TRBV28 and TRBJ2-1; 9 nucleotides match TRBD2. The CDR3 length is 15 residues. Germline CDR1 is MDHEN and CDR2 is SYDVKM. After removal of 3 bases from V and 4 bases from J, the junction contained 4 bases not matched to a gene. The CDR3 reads CASSFRLAGYNEQFF. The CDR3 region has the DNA TGTGCCAGCAGTTTCAGGCTAGCGGGGTACAATGAGCAGTTCTTC.

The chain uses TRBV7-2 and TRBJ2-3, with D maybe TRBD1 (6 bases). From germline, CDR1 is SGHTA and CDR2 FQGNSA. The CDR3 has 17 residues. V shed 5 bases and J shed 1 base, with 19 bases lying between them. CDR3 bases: TGTGCCAGCAGCCGACGCCAAGGGGGTGGAGGCACAGATACGCAGTATTTT. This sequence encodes CASSRRQGGGGTDTQYF.

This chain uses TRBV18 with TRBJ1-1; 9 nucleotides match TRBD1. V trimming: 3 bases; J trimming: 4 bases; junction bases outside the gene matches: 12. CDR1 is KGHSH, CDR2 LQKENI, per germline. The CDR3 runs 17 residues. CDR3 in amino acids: CASSPLQQGAAITEAFF. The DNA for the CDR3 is TGTGCCAGCTCACCCCTCCAACAGGGGGCGGCGATCACTGAAGCTTTCTTT.

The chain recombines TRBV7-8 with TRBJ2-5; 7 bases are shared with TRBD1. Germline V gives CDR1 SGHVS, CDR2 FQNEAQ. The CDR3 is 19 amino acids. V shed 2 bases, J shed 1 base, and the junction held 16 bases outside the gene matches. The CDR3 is CASSLNIWDSYESQETQYF. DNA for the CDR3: TGTGCCAGCAGCTTAAATATTTGGGACAGCTATGAATCCCAAGAGACCCAGTACTTC.

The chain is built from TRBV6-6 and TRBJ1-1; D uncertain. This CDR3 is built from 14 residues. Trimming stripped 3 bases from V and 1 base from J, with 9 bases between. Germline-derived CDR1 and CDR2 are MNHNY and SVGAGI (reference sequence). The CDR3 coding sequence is TGTGCCAGCAGTTATTCCGGTTCGAACACTGAAGCTTTCTTT. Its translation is CASSYSGSNTEAFF.

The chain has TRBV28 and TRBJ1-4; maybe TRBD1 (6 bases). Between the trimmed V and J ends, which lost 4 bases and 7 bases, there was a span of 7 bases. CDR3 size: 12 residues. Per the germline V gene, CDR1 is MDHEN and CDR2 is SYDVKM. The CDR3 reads CASSYRVEKLFF. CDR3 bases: TGTGCCAGCAGTTACAGGGTTGAAAAACTGTTTTTT.

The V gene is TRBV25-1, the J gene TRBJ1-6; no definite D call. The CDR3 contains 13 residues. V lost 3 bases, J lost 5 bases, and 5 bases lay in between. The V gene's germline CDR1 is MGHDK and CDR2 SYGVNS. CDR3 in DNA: TGTGCCAGCAGTGACCCTAATAATTCACCCCTCCACTTT. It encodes CASSDPNNSPLHF. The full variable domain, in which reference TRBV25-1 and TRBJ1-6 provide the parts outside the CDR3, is EADIYQTPRYLVIGTGKKITLECSQTMGHDKMYWYQQDPGMELHLIHYSYGVNSTEKGDLSSESTVSRIRTEHFPLTLESARPSHTSQYLCASSDPNNSPLHFGNGTRLTVT.

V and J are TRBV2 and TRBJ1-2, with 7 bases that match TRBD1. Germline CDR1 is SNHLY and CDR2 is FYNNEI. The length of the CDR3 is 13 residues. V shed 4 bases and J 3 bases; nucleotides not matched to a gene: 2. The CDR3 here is CASSVQGDYGYTF. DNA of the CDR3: TGTGCCAGCAGTGTCCAGGGGGACTATGGCTACACCTTC.

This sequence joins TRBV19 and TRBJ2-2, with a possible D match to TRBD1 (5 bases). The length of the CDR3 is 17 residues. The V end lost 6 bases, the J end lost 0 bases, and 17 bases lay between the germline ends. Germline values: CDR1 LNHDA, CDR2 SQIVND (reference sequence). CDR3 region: CASSQHSGSANTGELFF. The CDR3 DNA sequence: TGTGCCAGTAGCCAACATTCAGGGTCCGCGAACACCGGGGAGCTGTTTTTT.

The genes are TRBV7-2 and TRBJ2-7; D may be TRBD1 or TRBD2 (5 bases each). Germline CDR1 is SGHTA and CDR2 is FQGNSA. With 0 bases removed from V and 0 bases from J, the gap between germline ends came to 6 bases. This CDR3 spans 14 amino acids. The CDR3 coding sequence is TGTGCCAGCAGCTTAGCTGGGGGCTCCTACGAGCAGTACGTC. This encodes CASSLAGGSYEQYV.

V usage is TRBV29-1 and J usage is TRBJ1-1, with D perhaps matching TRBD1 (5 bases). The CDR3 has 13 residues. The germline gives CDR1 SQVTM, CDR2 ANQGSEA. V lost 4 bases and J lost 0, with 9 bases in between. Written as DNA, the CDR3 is TGCAGCGTTGTTAACAGGTTGAACACTGAAGCTTTCTTT. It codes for CSVVNRLNTEAFF.

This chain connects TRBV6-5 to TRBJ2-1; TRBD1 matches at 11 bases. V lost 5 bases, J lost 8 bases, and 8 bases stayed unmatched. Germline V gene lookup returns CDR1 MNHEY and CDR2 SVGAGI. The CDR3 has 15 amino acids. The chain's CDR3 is CASSGFGQGADEQFF. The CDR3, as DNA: TGTGCCAGCAGTGGCTTTGGACAGGGGGCCGATGAGCAGTTCTTC.

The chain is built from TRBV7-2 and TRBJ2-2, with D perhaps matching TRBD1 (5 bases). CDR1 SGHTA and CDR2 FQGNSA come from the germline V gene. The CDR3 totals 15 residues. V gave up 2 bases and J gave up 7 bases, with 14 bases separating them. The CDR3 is CASSLQGSWDGELFF. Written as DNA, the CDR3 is TGTGCCAGCAGCTTACAGGGCTCTTGGGACGGGGAGCTGTTTTTT.

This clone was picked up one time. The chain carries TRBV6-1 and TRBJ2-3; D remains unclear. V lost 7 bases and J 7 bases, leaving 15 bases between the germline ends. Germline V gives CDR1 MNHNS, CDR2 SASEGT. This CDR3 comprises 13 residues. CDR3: CASTVRSINTQYF. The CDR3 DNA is TGTGCCAGCACCGTTCGTAGTATAAATACGCAGTATTTT.